The 5 T cell receptor beta chains presented below share a single source sample, sequenced in a study of cytomegalovirus exposure and HLA in healthy donors. Sequenced by immunoSEQ multiplex PCR; TCRdb stores in-frame clones only, minus some. The sample lists 90,000 to 100,000 clones, about 88% seen once, with about 6.5% in the top ten. Material for sequencing was PBMCs. The receptors were gathered from a man between 18 and 35 years old in good health and CMV-seropositive.

The CDR3 region is CASSPGFWQGLDAGELFF. As DNA, the CDR3 is TGTGCCAGCAGCCCGGGGTTTTGGCAGGGGCTGGACGCCGGGGAGCTGTTTTTT. The chain combines TRBV7-9 with TRBJ2-2, with D maybe TRBD1 (6 bases). V was pared by 5 bases and J by 6 bases, with 25 bases between. CDR1 is SEHNR, CDR2 FQNEAQ, per germline (reference sequence). The CDR3 runs 18 residues.

The chain employs TRBV2 and TRBJ1-2, with D hard to call. The CDR3 loop spans 16 amino acids. Germline V CDR1 and CDR2: SNHLY, FYNNEI. Trimming left V 7 bases short and J 1 base short, with 19 bases between. Here the CDR3 reads CASTDGKDTDNYGYTF. CDR3 DNA sequence: TGTGCCAGCACAGACGGGAAAGATACAGATAACTATGGCTACACCTTC.

The chain recombines TRBV25-1 with TRBJ1-6, with TRBD1 as a possible D gene (5 bases). This CDR3 comprises 16 residues. The germline V gene encodes CDR1 MGHDK and CDR2 SYGVNS. The V end was cut by 6 bases, the J end by 0 bases, with 12 bases between. The CDR3 coding sequence is TGTGCCAGCAGCAACACAGGACCCTCCTATAATTCACCCCTCCACTTT. It translates to CASSNTGPSYNSPLHF.

The rearrangement links TRBV28 to TRBJ2-7; 11 bases align to TRBD1. The junction had 6 bases not matched to a gene; V was cut back by 2 bases and J by 3 bases. There are 16 residues in the CDR3. CDR1 is MDHEN, CDR2 SYDVKM, per germline. CDR3 DNA: TGTGCCAGCAGTTTACGGGACAGGGGGAGAAACTACGAGCAGTACTTC. This translates into CASSLRDRGRNYEQYF.

The genes are TRBV6-1 and TRBJ2-4; no firm D call. Germline loops: CDR1 MNHNS, CDR2 SASEGT. Trimming pared 6 bases from V and 5 bases from J, leaving 17 bases between. The CDR3 loop spans 15 amino acids. CDR3 coding DNA: TGTGCCAGCAGATCCCAAACCCCAACAGAAAACATTCAGTACTTC. Its protein is CASRSQTPTENIQYF.